Below, 26 T cell receptor beta chains from the same sample are listed, as sequenced in a study of OX40 agonist ivuxolimab in advanced cancers. Sequencing used immunoSEQ multiplex PCR; TCRdb keeps in-frame clones, though not all of them. This repertoire shows around 150,000 clones, under 95% found once; its top ten account for around 0.28%. The sequencing here drew on CD4+ or CD8+ T cells sorted from blood, taken in a trial of the OX40 agonist ivuxolimab. These receptor sequences come from an adult with an advanced solid tumor such as melanoma, head and neck, liver or kidney cancer.

The chain combines TRBV28 with TRBJ1-5; D possibly corresponds to TRBD1 (6 bases). V dropped 3 bases and J dropped 6 bases, with 12 bases sitting between them. This CDR3 comprises 14 residues. Germline lookup yields CDR1 MDHEN and CDR2 SYDVKM. The CDR3 DNA follows: TGTGCCAGCAGTTTCGCAGGGGTGGGTCAGCCCCAGCATTTT. This codes for CASSFAGVGQPQHF.

The V call is TRBV6-6, the J call TRBJ2-1, with D possibly being TRBD1 (6 bases). V was pared by 5 bases and J by 7 bases, with 12 bases between. This CDR3 has 13 amino acids. Germline CDR1 reads MNHNY; CDR2 reads SVGAGI (reference sequence). The CDR3 DNA is TGTGCCAGCAGTCAACAGGGTGATAATGAGCAGTTCTTC. Amino acids: CASSQQGDNEQFF.

The chain employs TRBV29-1 and TRBJ1-1, with D uncertain. Trimming pared 6 bases from V and 0 bases from J, leaving 11 bases between. Germline V gene lookup returns CDR1 SQVTM and CDR2 ANQGSEA. The CDR3 consists of 13 residues. In nucleotides, the CDR3 is TGCAGCGTCCTTTTTCAGATGAACACTGAAGCTTTCTTT. Translating gives CSVLFQMNTEAFF.

The V and J genes are TRBV7-2 and TRBJ2-6; D is uncertain. V lost 8 bases to trimming and J lost 6 bases, with 11 bases between them. The V gene's germline CDR1 is SGHTA and CDR2 FQGNSA. The CDR3 extends over 13 amino acids. For the CDR3, the DNA is TGTGCCAGCCGACGTATAGCGGCCAACGTCCTGACTTTC. It translates to CASRRIAANVLTF.

V is TRBV10-1 and J is TRBJ1-5; D is perhaps TRBD1 (5 bases). CDR1 is WNHNN and CDR2 is SYGVQD in the germline V gene (reference sequence). V was clipped by 8 bases and J by 5 bases, with 16 bases between them. The length of the CDR3 is 14 residues. The DNA of the CDR3 is TGCGCCAGCTCGACCGGGACGGTTGATCAGCCCCAGCATTTT. The encoded protein is CASSTGTVDQPQHF.

In DNA form, the CDR3 reads TGTGCCAGCAGCCGGGACAGGGATGATGAAAAACTGTTTTTT. It yields the protein CASSRDRDDEKLFF. The V and J genes are TRBV7-9 and TRBJ1-4, with 9 positions matching TRBD1. Germline V CDR1 and CDR2: SEHNR, FQNEAQ (reference sequence). CDR3 length: 14 amino acids. V shed 5 bases and J 6 bases; nucleotides not matched to a gene: 4.

The rearrangement uses TRBV7-3 and TRBJ2-1; 10 bases line up with TRBD2. J lost 7 bases, V lost 0 bases, and 6 bases had no gene match. Germline CDR1 is SGHTA and CDR2 is FQGTGA. The CDR3 has 16 amino acids. The CDR3 reads CASSLTASGSRNEQFF. In DNA, the CDR3 is TGTGCCAGCAGCTTAACGGCTAGCGGGAGTCGGAATGAGCAGTTCTTC.

The CDR3 reads CASSSQGLGTQYF. CDR3 nucleotide sequence: TGTGCCAGCAGCTCCCAGGGACTAGGTACGCAGTATTTT. The V and J genes are TRBV7-3 and TRBJ2-3; 8 bases match TRBD2. CDR3 size: 13 residues. J lost 8 bases, V lost 4 bases, and 5 bases had no gene match. Per germline, CDR1 SGHTA and CDR2 FQGTGA. Combining the CDR3 with reference TRBV7-3 and TRBJ2-3 gives the whole variable domain GAGVSQTPSNKVTEKGKYVELRCDPISGHTALYWYRQSLGQGPEFLIYFQGTGAADDSGLPNDRFFAVRPEGSVSTLKIQRTERGDSAVYLCASSSQGLGTQYFGPGTRLTVL.

This clone occurred once. The J gene is TRBJ1-3, the V gene TRBV6-6; D gene ambiguous. Germline loops: CDR1 MNHNY, CDR2 SVGAGI (reference sequence). The V end was cut by 4 bases, the J end by 0 bases, with 7 bases between. This CDR3 region has 14 residues. CDR3 sequence (DNA): TGTGCCAGCAGTTCTTCTTCCTCTGGAAACACCATATATTTT. It specifies CASSSSSSGNTIYF.

This chain joins TRBV27 and TRBJ2-4, with 7 bases lining up with TRBD1. This CDR3 comprises 19 residues. CDR1 and CDR2 from the germline V gene are MNHEY and SMNVEV (reference sequence). V was pared by 2 bases and J by 7 bases, with 20 bases of the junction left unmatched. CDR3: CASSLSVRGRRSPSNIQYF. The CDR3 DNA reads as TGTGCCAGCAGTTTAAGTGTGAGGGGGCGCCGATCCCCCTCTAACATTCAGTACTTC.

The CDR3 sequence is CASSMGRQSDEQFF. In nucleotides, the CDR3 is TGTGCCAGTAGTATGGGCAGGCAGTCGGATGAGCAGTTCTTC. This chain connects TRBV19 to TRBJ2-1; no definite D call. Germline CDR1 is LNHDA and CDR2 is SQIVND (reference sequence). The CDR3 covers 14 residues. V was trimmed by 3 bases and J by 8 bases, leaving 14 bases between them.

The chain uses TRBV25-1 and TRBJ2-3; TRBD2 matches 7 bases. The CDR3 loop spans 14 amino acids. The ends lost 3 bases at V and 5 bases at J; junction bases unmatched: 5. Germline V gene sequence: CDR1 MGHDK, CDR2 SYGVNS. CDR3 residues: CASSEGGARDTQYF. The CDR3 DNA is TGTGCCAGCAGTGAGGGAGGGGCGCGAGATACGCAGTATTTT.

Concerning this clone: The DNA is left out, because the CDR3 cannot be placed on it with certainty; the CDR3 is given as TCRdb lists it. The chain employs TRBV6-5 and TRBJ1-1; the table's D call, TRBD1, has no DNA check behind it. The CDR3 contains 15 residues when both ends are counted. Per germline, CDR1 MNHEY and CDR2 SVGAGI. CDR3 sequence: CASSSSSGRPDEAFF.

To note about this clone: Other DNA sequences of this sample code for an identical CDR3. V is TRBV4-2 and J is TRBJ1-2; TRBD1 is a possible D gene (5 bases). The CDR3 covers 12 residues. V was shortened by 2 bases and J by 8 bases, with 9 bases between the two germline ends. CDR1 is LGHNA and CDR2 is YNFKEQ in the germline V gene. The CDR3 sequence is CASSQLDKGYTF. The CDR3 DNA reads as TGTGCCAGCAGCCAACTGGACAAAGGCTACACCTTC.

The rearrangement links TRBV6-1 to TRBJ2-3; 8 bases are a match to TRBD2. Germline loops: CDR1 MNHNS, CDR2 SASEGT. The CDR3 runs 19 residues. V dropped 2 bases and J dropped 4; count of bases not matched to a gene: 17. Written as DNA, the CDR3 is TGTGCCAGCAGTGAATTGGTAGTAGCGGGACTTATTTCGGCAGATACGCAGTATTTT. This gives the protein CASSELVVAGLISADTQYF.

J is TRBJ2-7 and V is TRBV4-2; D may correspond to TRBD1 or TRBD2 (6 bases each). V dropped 0 bases and J dropped 5 bases, with 20 bases sitting between them. The CDR3 length is 17 residues. Germline assignment: CDR1 LGHNA and CDR2 YNFKEQ. CDR3 amino acids: CASSQDLTGALRNEQYF. The CDR3 nucleotides are TGTGCCAGCAGCCAAGATCTGACGGGGGCGCTTAGGAACGAGCAGTACTTC.

The chain uses TRBV7-2 and TRBJ1-1, with D hard to call. Germline CDR1 and CDR2: SGHTA and FQGNSA. There are 14 residues in the CDR3. Trimming stripped 1 base from V and 6 bases from J, with 12 bases between. In DNA form, the CDR3 reads TGTGCCAGCAGCTTAGGGGCGGGTATCCCTGAAGCTTTCTTT. Its protein is CASSLGAGIPEAFF.

V gene TRBV28 combines with J gene TRBJ2-4; 10 bases are shared with TRBD2. The V gene end was trimmed by 2 bases and the J gene end by 7 bases; junction bases not matched to a gene: 11. CDR1 MDHEN and CDR2 SYDVKM come from the germline V gene. The CDR3 is made up of 17 amino acids. CDR3 residues: CASSLRASGSVRNIQYF. The CDR3 DNA follows: TGTGCCAGCAGTTTAAGGGCTAGCGGGAGTGTACGGAACATTCAGTACTTC. Full variable domain (outside the CDR3, taken from reference TRBV28 and TRBJ2-4): DVKVTQSSRYLVKRTGEKVFLECVQDMDHENMFWYRQDPGLGLRLIYFSYDVKMKEKGDIPEGYSVSREKKERFSLILESASTNQTSMYLCASSLRASGSVRNIQYFGAGTRLSVL.

This chain uses TRBV11-2 with TRBJ2-7; no clear D gene. The germline V and J ends were trimmed by 0 bases and 1 base, with 10 bases remaining between them. The germline gives CDR1 SGHAT, CDR2 FQNNGV. The CDR3 consists of 15 residues. The DNA of the CDR3 is TGTGCCAGCAGCTTAGATCGTGGGATTTCCTACGAGCAGTACTTC. It translates to CASSLDRGISYEQYF.

In this sample, this clone turned up once. CDR3 loop: CAWSIDEAIQYF. The CDR3 coding sequence is TGTGCCTGGAGTATAGATGAGGCCATTCAGTACTTC. The rearrangement uses TRBV30 and TRBJ2-4; D not resolved. Germline V gene sequence: CDR1 GTSNPN, CDR2 SVGIG (reference sequence). Between the trimmed V and J ends, which lost 2 bases and 9 bases, there was a span of 11 bases. The CDR3 length is 12 residues.

J is TRBJ2-7 and V is TRBV7-2; TRBD2 aligns across 14 bases. Germline V gives CDR1 SGHTA, CDR2 FQGNSA. The CDR3 is made up of 16 amino acids. The V segment lost 5 bases and the J segment 3 bases; nucleotides outside the gene matches: 6. CDR3 bases: TGTGCCAGCAGCACCAGTGGACTAGCGGGGGGCTACGAGCAGTACTTC. Amino acid sequence: CASSTSGLAGGYEQYF.

This chain connects TRBV4-3 to TRBJ1-4, with D hard to call. The germline CDR1 and CDR2 sequences are LGHNA and YSLEER. Trimming took 0 bases from V and 1 from J, leaving 9 bases between them. The CDR3 runs 16 residues. CDR3: CASSQDVRRTNEKLFF. The CDR3 nucleotides read TGCGCCAGCAGCCAAGATGTCCGGAGAACTAATGAAAAACTGTTTTTT.

This clone has only one observation. J is TRBJ1-2 and V is TRBV7-2; D is unresolved. The germline V and J ends were trimmed by 5 bases and 5 bases, with 9 bases remaining between them. This CDR3 contains 12 residues. Germline CDR1 reads SGHTA; CDR2 reads FQGNSA. The CDR3: CASSRGSYGYTF. The DNA for the CDR3 is TGTGCCAGCAGCCGGGGATCATATGGCTACACCTTC.

The V call is TRBV19, the J call TRBJ2-7, with 8 bases fitting TRBD1. The CDR3 contains 16 residues. From germline, CDR1 is LNHDA and CDR2 SQIVND (reference sequence). The ends lost 3 bases at V and 4 bases at J; junction bases unmatched: 11. This CDR3 is CASSILPGTGDYEQYF. CDR3 bases: TGTGCCAGTAGTATTTTGCCCGGGACAGGTGATTACGAGCAGTACTTC.

The rearrangement links TRBV28 to TRBJ2-7; no clear D. The CDR3 totals 11 residues. V gave up 6 bases and J gave up 5 bases, with 8 bases separating them. Germline V gene sequence: CDR1 MDHEN, CDR2 SYDVKM. The CDR3 nucleotides are TGTGCCAGCAGCTTTAGAGACGAGCAGTACTTC. It yields the protein CASSFRDEQYF.

The chain carries TRBV25-1 and TRBJ2-5, with TRBD2 matching over 7 bases. The V segment lost 10 bases and the J segment 2 bases; nucleotides outside the gene matches: 10. The CDR3 is made up of 14 amino acids. Germline V CDR1 and CDR2: MGHDK, SYGVNS. CDR3: CATQRGHLQETQYF. The DNA for the CDR3 is TGTGCCACCCAGCGGGGTCACCTTCAAGAGACCCAGTACTTC.